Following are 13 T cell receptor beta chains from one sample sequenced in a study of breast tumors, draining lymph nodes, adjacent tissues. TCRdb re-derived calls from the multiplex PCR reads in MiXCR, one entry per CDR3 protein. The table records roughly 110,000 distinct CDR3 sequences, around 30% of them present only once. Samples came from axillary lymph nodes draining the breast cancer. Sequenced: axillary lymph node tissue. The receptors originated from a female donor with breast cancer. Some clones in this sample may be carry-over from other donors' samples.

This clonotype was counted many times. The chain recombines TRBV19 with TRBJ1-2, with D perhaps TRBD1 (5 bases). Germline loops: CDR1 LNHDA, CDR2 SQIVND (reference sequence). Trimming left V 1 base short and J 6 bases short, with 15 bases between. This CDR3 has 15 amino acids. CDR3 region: CASSIASSGGHGYTF. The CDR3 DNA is TGTGCCAGTAGTATAGCCAGCTCGGGGGGTCATGGCTACACCTTC.

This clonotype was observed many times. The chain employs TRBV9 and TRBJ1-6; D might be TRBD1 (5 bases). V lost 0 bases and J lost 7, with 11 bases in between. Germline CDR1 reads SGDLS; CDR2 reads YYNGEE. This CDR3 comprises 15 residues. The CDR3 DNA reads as TGTGCCAGCAGCGTAGCCCCCGGGACGAATTCACCCCTCCACTTT. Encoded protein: CASSVAPGTNSPLHF.

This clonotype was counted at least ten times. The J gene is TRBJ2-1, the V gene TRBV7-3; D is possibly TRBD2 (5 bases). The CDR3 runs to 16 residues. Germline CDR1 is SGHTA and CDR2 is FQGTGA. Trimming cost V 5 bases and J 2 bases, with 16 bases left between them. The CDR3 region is CASSRSGRRTYNEQFF. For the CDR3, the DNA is TGTGCCAGCAGCCGCTCGGGGAGAAGGACCTACAATGAGCAGTTCTTC.

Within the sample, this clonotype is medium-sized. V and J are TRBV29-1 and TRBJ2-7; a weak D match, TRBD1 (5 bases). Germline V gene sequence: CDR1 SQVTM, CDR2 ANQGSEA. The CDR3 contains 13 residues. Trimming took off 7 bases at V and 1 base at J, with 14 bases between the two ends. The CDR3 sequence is CSATRTNSYEQYF. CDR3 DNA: TGCAGCGCCACAAGGACAAATTCCTACGAGCAGTACTTC.

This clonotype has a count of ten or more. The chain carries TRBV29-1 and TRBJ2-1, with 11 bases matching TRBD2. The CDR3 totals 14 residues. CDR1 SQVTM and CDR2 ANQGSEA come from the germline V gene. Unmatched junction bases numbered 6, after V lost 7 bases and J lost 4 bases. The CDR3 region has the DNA TGCAGCGGCATACTAGCGGGAGTATACAATGAGCAGTTCTTC. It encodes CSGILAGVYNEQFF.

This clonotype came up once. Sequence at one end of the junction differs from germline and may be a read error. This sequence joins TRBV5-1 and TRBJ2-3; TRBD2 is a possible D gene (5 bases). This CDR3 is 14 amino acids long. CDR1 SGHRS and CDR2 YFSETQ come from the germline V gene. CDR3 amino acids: CASRPRASTDTQYF. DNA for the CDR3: TGCGCCAGCAGACCTAGGGCTAGCACAGACACGCAGTATTTT.

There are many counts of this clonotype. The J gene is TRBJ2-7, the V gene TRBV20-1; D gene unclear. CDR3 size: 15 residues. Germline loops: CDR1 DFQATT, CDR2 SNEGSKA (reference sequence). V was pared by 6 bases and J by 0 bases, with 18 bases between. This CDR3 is CSAAAPAVFSYEQYF. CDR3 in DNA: TGCAGTGCAGCCGCCCCGGCGGTATTCTCCTACGAGCAGTACTTC.

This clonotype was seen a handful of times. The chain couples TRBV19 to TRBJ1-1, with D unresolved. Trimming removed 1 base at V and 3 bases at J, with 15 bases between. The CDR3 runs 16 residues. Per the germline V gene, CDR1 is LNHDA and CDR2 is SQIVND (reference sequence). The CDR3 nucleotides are TGTGCCAGTAGTATAGGTCCCGGAATTGGGTACACTGAAGCTTTCTTT. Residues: CASSIGPGIGYTEAFF.

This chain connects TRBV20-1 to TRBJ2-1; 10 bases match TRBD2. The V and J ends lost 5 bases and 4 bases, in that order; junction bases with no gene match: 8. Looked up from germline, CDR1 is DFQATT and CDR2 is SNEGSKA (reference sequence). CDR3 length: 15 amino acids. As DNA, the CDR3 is TGCAGTGCTCACGGACTAGCGGACCCGTACAATGAGCAGTTCTTC. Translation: CSAHGLADPYNEQFF.

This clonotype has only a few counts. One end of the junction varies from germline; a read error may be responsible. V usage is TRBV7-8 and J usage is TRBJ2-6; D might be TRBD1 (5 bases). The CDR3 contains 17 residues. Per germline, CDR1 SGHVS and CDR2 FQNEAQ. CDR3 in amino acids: CASSLLRRVSGANLLTF. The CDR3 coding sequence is TGTGCCAGCAGCTTGCTCAGAAGGGTCTCTGGGGCCAACCTCCTGACCTTC.

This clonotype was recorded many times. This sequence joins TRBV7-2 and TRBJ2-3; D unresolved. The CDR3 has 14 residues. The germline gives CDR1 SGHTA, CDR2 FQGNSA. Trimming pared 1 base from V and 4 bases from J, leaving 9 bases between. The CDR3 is CASSLGGASDTQYF. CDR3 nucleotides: TGTGCCAGCAGCTTAGGCGGCGCGTCAGATACGCAGTATTTT.

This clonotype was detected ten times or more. The CDR3, as DNA: TGTGCCACCCAAGCCGGGACAACTAGCACAGATACGCAGTATTTT. It codes for CATQAGTTSTDTQYF. The chain employs TRBV24-1 and TRBJ2-3, with D maybe TRBD1 (6 bases). CDR3 length: 15 amino acids. Trimming cost V 9 bases and J 0 bases, with 15 bases left between them. The germline V gene encodes CDR1 KGHDR and CDR2 SFDVKD.

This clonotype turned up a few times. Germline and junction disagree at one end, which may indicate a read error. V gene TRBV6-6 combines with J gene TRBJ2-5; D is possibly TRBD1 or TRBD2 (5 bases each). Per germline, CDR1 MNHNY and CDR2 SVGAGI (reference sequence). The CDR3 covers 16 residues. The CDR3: CASSHSTRGLQETQYF. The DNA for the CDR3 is TGTGCCAGCAGTCACTCCACGAGGGGCCTCCAAGAGACCCAGTACTTC.